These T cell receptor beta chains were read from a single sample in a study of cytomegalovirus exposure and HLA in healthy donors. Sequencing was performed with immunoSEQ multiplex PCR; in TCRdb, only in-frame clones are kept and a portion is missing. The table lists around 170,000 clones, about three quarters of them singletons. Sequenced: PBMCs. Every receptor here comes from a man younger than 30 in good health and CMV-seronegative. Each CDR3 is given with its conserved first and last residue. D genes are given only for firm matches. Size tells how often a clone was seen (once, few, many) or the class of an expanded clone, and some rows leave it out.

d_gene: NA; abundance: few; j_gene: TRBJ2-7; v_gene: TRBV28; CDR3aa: CASWSRGAAYEQYF; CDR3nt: TGTGCCAGCTGGAGTAGAGGAGCAGCTTACGAGCAGTACTTC
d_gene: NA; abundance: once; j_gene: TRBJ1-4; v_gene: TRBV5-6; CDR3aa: CASSPQGRNEKLFF; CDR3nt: TGTGCCAGCAGCCCCCAGGGGCGGAATGAAAAACTGTTTTTT
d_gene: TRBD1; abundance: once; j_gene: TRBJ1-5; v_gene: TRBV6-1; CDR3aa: CASSEQGASGQPQHF; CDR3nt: TGTGCCAGCAGTGAACAGGGGGCGTCAGGTCAGCCCCAGCATTTT
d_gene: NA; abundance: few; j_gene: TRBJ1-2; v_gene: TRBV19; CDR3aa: CASRNDRTVYGYTF; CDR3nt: TGTGCCAGTAGAAACGATCGGACAGTTTATGGCTACACCTTC
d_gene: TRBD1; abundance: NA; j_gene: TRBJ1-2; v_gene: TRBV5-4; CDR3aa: CASSGTGGGYGYTF; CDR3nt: TGTGCCAGCAGCGGGACAGGGGGAGGCTATGGCTACACCTTC
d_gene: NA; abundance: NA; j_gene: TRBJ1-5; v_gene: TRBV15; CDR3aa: CATSPDWGANQPQHF; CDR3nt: TGTGCCACCAGCCCCGATTGGGGAGCCAATCAGCCCCAGCATTTT
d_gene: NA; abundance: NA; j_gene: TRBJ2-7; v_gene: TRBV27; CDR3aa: CASSLSGPSRGPYEQYF; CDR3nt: TGTGCCAGCAGTTTATCGGGACCCTCGCGGGGCCCCTACGAGCAGTACTTC
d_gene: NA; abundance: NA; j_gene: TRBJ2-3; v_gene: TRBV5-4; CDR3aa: CASSLVSDTQYF; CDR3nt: TGTGCCAGCAGCTTGGTGTCGGATACGCAGTATTTT
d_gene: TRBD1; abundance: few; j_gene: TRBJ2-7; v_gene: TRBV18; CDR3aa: CASSPPGTAYEQYF; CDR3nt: TGTGCCAGCTCACCACCGGGGACAGCCTACGAGCAGTACTTC
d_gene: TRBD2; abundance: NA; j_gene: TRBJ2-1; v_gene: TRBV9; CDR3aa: CASSVTSGGPGGQFF; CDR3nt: TGTGCCAGCAGCGTAACTAGCGGGGGCCCGGGGGGGCAGTTCTTC
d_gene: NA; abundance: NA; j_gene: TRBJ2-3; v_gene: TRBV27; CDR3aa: CASSDHRVVGSDTQYF; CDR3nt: TGTGCCAGCAGTGACCACAGGGTAGTTGGGTCGGATACGCAGTATTTT
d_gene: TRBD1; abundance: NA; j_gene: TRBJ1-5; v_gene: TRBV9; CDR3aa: CASSVGQGNSQPQHF; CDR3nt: TGTGCCAGCAGCGTAGGACAGGGGAATAGTCAGCCCCAGCATTTT
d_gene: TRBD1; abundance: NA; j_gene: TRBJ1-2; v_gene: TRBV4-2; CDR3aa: CASSQDSGTGSNYGYTF; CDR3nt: TGTGCCAGCAGCCAAGATTCCGGGACAGGGTCTAACTATGGCTACACCTTC
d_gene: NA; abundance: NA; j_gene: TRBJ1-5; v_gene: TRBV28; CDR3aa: CASSLRRQVNQPQHF; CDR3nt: TGTGCCAGCAGTTTGAGGAGGCAGGTCAATCAGCCCCAGCATTTT
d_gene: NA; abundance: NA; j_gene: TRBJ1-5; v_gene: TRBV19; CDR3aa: CASSIDHRGYQPQHF; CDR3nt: TGTGCCAGTAGTATAGATCATAGAGGGTATCAGCCCCAGCATTTT
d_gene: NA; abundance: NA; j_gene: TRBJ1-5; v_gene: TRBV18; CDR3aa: CASSPRAGTGNQPQHF; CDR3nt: TGTGCCAGCTCACCACGGGCGGGGACGGGCAATCAGCCCCAGCATTTT
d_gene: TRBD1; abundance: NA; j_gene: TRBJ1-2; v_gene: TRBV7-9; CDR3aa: CASSTGTGDWDNGYTF; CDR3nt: TGTGCCAGCAGTACCGGGACAGGGGATTGGGATAATGGCTACACCTTC
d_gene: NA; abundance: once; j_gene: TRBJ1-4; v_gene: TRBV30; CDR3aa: CAWSQGTLTNEKLFF; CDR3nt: TGTGCCTGGAGCCAGGGGACGCTCACTAATGAAAAACTGTTTTTT